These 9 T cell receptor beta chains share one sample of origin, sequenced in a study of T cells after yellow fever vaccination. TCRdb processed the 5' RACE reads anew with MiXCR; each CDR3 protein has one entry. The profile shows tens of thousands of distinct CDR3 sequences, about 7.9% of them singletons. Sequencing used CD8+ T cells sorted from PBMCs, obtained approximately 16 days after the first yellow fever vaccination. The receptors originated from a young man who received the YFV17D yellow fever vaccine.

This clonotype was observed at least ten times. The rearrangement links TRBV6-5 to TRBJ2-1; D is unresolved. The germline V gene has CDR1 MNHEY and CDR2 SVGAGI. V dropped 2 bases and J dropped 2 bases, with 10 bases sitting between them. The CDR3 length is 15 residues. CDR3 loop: CASSYKGSPYNEQFF. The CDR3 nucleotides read TGTGCCAGCAGTTACAAGGGATCCCCCTACAATGAGCAGTTCTTC.

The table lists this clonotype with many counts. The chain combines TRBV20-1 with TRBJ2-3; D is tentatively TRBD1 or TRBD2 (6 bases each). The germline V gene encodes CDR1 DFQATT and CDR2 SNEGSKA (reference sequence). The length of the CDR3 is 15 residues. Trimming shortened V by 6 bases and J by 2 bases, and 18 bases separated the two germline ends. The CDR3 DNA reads TGCAGTGCCGAAAGGGGGGATGAAAACACAGATACGCAGTATTTT. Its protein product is CSAERGDENTDTQYF.

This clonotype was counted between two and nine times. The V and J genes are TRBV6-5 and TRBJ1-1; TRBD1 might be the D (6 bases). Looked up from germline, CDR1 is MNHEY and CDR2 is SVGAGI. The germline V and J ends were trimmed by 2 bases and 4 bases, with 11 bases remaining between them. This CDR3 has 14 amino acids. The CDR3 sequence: CASSYRDTGTEAFF. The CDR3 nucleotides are TGTGCCAGCAGTTACCGGGACACTGGCACTGAAGCTTTCTTT.

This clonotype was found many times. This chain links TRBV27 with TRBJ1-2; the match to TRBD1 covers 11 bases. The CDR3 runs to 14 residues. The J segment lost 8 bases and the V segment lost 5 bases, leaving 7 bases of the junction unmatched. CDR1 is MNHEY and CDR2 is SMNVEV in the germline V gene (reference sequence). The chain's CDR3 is CASSAGTGGWGYTF. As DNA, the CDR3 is TGTGCCAGCAGTGCAGGGACAGGGGGGTGGGGCTACACCTTC.

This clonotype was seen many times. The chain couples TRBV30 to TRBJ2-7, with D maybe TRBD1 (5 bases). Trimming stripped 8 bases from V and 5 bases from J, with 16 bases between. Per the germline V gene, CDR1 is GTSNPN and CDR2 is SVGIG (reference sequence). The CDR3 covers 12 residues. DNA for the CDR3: TGTGCCCTCTCCAGGGATTCCCACGAGCAGTACTTC. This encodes CALSRDSHEQYF.

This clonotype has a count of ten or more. The CDR3 sequence is CASSPHGGTEAFF. Written as DNA, the CDR3 is TGTGCCAGCAGTCCTCACGGGGGCACTGAAGCTTTCTTT. The chain combines TRBV12-3 or TRBV12-4 with TRBJ1-1, with D perhaps matching TRBD1 (5 bases). The CDR3 is made up of 13 amino acids. Trimming pared 5 bases from V and 4 bases from J, leaving 11 bases between.

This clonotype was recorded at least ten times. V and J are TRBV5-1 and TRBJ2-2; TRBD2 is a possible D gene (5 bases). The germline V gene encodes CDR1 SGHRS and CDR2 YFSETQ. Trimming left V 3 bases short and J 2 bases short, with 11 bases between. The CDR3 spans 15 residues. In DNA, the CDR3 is TGCGCCAGCAGCTCATGGACTCCAAACACCGGGGAGCTGTTTTTT. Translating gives CASSSWTPNTGELFF.

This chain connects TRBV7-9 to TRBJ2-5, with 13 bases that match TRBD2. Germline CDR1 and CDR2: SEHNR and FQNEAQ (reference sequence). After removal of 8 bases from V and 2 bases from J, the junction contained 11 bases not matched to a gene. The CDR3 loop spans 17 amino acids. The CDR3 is CASFGLAGAARQETQYF. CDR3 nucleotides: TGTGCCAGCTTTGGACTAGCGGGGGCTGCCCGACAAGAGACCCAGTACTTC.

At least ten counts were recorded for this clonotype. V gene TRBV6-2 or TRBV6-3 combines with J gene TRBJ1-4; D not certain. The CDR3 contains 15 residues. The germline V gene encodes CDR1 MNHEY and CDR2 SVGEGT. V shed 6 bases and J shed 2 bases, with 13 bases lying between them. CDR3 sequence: CASSTVVRTNEKLFF. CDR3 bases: TGTGCCAGCAGCACGGTCGTTCGGACTAATGAAAAACTGTTTTTT.